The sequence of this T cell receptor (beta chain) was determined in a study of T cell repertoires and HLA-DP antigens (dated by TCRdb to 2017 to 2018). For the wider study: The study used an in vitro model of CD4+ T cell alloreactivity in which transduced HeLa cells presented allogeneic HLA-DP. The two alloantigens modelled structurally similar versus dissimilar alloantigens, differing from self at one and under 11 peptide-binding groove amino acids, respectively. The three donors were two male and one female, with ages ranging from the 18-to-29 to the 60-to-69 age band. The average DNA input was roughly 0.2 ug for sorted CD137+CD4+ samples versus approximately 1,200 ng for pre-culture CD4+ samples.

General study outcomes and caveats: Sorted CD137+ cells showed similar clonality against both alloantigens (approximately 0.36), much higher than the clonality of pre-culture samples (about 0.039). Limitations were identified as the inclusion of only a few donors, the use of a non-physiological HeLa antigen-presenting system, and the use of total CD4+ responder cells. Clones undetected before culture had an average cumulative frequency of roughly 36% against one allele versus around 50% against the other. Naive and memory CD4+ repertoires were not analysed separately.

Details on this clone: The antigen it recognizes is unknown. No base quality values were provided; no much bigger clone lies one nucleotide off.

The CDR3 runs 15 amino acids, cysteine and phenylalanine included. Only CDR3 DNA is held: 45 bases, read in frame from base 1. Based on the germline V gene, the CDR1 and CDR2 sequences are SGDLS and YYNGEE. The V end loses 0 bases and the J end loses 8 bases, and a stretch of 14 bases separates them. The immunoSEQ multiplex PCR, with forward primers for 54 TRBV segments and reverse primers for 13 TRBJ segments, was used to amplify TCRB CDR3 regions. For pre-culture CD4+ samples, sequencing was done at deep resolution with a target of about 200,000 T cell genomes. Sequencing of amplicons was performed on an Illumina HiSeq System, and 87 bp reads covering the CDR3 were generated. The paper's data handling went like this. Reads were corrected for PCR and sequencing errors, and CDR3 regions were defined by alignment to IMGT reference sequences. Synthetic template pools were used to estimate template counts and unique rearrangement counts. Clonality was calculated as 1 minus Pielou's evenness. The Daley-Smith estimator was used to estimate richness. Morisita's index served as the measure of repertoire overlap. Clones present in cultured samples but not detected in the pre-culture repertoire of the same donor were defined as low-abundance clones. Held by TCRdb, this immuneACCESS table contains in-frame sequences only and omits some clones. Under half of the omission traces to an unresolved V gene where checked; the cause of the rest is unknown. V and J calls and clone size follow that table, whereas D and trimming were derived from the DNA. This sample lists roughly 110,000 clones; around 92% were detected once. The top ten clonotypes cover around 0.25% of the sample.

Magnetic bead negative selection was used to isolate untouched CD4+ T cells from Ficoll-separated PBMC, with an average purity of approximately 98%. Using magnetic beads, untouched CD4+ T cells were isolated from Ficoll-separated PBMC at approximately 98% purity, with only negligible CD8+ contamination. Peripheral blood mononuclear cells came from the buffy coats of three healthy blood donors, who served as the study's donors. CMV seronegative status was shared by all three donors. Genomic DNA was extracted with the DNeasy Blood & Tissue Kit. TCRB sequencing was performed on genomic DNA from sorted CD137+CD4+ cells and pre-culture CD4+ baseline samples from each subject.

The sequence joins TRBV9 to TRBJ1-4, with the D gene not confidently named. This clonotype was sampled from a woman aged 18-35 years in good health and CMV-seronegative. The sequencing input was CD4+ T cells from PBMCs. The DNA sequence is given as TGTGCCAGCAGCGTAGCGGATTCGGGTAAAGAAAAACTGTTTTTT. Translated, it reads CASSVADSGKEKLFF.